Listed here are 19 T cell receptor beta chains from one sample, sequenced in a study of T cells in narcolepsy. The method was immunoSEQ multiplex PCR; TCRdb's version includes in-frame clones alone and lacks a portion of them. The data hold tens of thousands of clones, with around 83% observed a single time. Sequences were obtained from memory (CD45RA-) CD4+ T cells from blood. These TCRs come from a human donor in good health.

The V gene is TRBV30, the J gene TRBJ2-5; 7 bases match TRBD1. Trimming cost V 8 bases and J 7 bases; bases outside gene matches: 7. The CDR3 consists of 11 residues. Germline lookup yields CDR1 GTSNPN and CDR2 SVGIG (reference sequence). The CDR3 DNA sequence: TGTGCCACTGGGACAGTTGGGACCCAGTACTTC. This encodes CATGTVGTQYF.

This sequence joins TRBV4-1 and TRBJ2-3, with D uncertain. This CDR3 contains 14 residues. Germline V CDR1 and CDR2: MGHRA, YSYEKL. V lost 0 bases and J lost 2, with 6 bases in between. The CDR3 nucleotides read TGCGCCAGCAGCCAAGATCGCGCCACAGATACGCAGTATTTT. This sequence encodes CASSQDRATDTQYF.

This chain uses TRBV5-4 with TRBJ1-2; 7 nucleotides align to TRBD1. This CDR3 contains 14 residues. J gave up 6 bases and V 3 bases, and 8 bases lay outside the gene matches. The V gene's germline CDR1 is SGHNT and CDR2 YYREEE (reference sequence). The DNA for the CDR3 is TGTGCCAGCAGCTATGACAGGGACTTAAATGGCTACACCTTC. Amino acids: CASSYDRDLNGYTF.

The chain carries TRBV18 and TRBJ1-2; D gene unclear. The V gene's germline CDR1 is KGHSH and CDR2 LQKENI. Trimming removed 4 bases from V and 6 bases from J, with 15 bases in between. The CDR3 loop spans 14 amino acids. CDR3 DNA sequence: TGTGCCAGCTCACGGTCCAGTTTCGCGGATGGCTACACCTTC. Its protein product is CASSRSSFADGYTF.

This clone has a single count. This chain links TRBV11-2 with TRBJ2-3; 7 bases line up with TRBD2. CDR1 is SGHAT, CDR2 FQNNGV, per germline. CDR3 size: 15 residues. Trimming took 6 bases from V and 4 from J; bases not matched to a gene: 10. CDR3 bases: TGTGCCAGCAGAACCCGCGCGGGGGTTCCAGATACGCAGTATTTT. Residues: CASRTRAGVPDTQYF.

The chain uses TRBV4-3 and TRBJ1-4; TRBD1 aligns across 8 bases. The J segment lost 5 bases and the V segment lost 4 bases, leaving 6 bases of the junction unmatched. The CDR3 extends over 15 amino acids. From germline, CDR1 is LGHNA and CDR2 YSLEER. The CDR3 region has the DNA TGCGCCAGCAGCCCTGGACAGGGAGGGAATGAAAAACTGTTTTTT. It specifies CASSPGQGGNEKLFF.

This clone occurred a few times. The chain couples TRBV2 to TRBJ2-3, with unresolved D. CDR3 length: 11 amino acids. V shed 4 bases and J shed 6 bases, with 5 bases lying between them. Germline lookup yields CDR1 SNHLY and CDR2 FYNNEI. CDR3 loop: CASSVGDTQYF. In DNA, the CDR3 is TGTGCCAGCAGTGTAGGCGATACGCAGTATTTT.

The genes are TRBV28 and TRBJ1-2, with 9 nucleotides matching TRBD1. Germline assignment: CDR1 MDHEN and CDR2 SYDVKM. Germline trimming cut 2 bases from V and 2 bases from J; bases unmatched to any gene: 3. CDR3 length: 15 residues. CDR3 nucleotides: TGTGCCAGCAGTTTAATTGGGACAGGGAACTATGGCTACACCTTC. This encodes CASSLIGTGNYGYTF.

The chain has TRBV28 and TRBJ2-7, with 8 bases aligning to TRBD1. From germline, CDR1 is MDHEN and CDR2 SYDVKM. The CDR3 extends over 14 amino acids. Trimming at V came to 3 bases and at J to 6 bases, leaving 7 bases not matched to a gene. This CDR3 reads CASSFPRTGTEQYF. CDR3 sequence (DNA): TGTGCCAGCAGTTTCCCAAGGACAGGGACCGAGCAGTACTTC.

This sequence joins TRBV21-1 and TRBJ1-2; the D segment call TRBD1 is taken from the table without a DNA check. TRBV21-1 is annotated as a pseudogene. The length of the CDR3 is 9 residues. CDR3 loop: CASSPGHIF. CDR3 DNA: TGTGCCAGCAGCCCCGGACACATCTTC.

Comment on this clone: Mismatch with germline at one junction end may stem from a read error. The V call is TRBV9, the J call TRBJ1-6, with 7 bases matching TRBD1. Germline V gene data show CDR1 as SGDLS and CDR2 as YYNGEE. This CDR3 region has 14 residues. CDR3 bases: TGTGCCAGCAGCCCCGACAGGGCGGGCTCACCCCTCCGCTTT. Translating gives CASSPDRAGSPLRF.

CDR3 amino acids: CASNPGQGLTGELFF. The CDR3 DNA is TGTGCCAGCAACCCGGGACAGGGTTTAACCGGGGAGCTGTTTTTT. The chain links TRBV6-5 to TRBJ2-2; TRBD1 matches at 9 bases. The germline V gene encodes CDR1 MNHEY and CDR2 SVGAGI. Germline trimming cut 7 bases from V and 5 bases from J; bases unmatched to any gene: 8. The CDR3 contains 15 residues.

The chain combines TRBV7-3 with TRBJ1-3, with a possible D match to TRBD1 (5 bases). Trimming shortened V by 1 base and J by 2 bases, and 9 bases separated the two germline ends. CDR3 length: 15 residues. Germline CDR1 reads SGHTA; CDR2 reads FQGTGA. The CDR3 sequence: CASSLNSGTGNTIYF. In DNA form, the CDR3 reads TGTGCCAGCAGCTTAAATTCAGGGACTGGAAACACCATATATTTT.

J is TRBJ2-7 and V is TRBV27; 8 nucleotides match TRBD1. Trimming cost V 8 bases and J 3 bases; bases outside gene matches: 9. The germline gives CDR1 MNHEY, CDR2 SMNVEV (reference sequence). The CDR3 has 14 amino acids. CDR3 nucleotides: TGTGCCAGCCGAAGACAGGGGAAAGACTACGAGCAGTACTTC. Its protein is CASRRQGKDYEQYF.

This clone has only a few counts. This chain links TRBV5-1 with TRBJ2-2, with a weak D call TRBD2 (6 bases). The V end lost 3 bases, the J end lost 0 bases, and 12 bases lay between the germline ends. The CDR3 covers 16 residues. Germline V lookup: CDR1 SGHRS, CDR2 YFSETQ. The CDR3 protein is CASSSVGGTNTGELFF. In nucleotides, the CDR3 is TGCGCCAGCAGCTCGGTTGGGGGGACGAACACCGGGGAGCTGTTTTTT. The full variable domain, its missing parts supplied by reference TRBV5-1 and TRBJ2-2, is KAGVTQTPRYLIKTRGQQVTLSCSPISGHRSVSWYQQTPGQGLQFLFEYFSETQRNKGNFPGRFSGRQFSNSRSEMNVSTLELGDSALYLCASSSVGGTNTGELFFGEGSRLTVL.

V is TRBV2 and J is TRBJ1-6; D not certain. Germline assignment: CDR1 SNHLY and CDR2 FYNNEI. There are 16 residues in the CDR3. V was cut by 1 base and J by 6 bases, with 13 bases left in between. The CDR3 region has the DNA TGTGCCAGCAGTGAAGGGGCAGCGATCTTTAATTCACCCCTCCACTTT. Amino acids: CASSEGAAIFNSPLHF. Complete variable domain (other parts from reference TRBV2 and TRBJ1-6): EPEVTQTPSHQVTQMGQEVILRCVPISNHLYFYWYRQILGQKVEFLVSFYNNEISEKSEIFDDQFSVERPDGSNFTLKIRSTKLEDSAMYFCASSEGAAIFNSPLHFGNGTRLTVT.

The CDR3 nucleotides are TGCAGCGTTGAACTAGCCACAGATACGCAGTATTTT. It translates to CSVELATDTQYF. The rearrangement uses TRBV29-1 and TRBJ2-3, with D maybe TRBD2 (5 bases). The CDR3 covers 12 residues. Germline V gene sequence: CDR1 SQVTM, CDR2 ANQGSEA. V dropped 2 bases and J dropped 2 bases, with 5 bases sitting between them.

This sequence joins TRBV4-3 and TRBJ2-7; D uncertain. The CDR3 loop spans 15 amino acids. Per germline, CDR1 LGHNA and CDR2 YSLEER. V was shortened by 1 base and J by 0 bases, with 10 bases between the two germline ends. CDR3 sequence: CASSQAAQPSYEQYF. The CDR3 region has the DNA TGCGCCAGCAGCCAAGCAGCTCAACCCTCCTACGAGCAGTACTTC.

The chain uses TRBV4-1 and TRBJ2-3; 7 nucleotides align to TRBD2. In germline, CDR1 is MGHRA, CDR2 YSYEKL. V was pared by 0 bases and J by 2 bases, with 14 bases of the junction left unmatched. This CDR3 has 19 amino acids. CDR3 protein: CASSQDGNGAGWNTDTQYF. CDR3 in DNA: TGCGCCAGCAGCCAAGATGGCAACGGAGCGGGGTGGAACACAGATACGCAGTATTTT.